The 18 T cell receptor beta chains reported below all come from one sample, sequenced in a study of T cell responses to AZD1222 COVID-19 vaccine. Here immunoSEQ multiplex PCR was the method, and the copy in TCRdb shows in-frame clones only, minus some. The sample contains about 96,000 clones, around 89% of which appear only once. The specimen was peripheral blood, collected on day 0 of AZD1222 vaccination. Receptors originate from an adult in good health.

The chain links TRBV5-8 to TRBJ2-4; 7 bases line up with TRBD1. CDR3 size: 18 residues. Unmatched junction bases numbered 11, after V lost 2 bases and J lost 0 bases. The germline CDR1 and CDR2 sequences are SGHTS and YDEGEE. The CDR3 coding sequence is TGTGCCAGCAGCTTTCACCGGGACAGAGCATTAGCCAAAAACATTCAGTACTTC. Its translation is CASSFHRDRALAKNIQYF.

The chain links TRBV9 to TRBJ2-3; perhaps TRBD2 as D (5 bases). Trimming took off 3 bases at V and 0 bases at J, with 11 bases between the two ends. Per germline, CDR1 SGDLS and CDR2 YYNGEE. The CDR3 spans 15 residues. In nucleotides, the CDR3 is TGTGCCAGCAGCGGGACTTTTCCTAGCACAGATACGCAGTATTTT. Amino acids: CASSGTFPSTDTQYF.

The chain combines TRBV16 with TRBJ2-5; possibly TRBD1 for D (5 bases). The germline V gene has CDR1 KGHSY and CDR2 FQNENV. Trimming left V 0 bases short and J 5 bases short, with 10 bases between. This CDR3 spans 14 amino acids. CDR3 DNA: TGTGCCAGCAGCCAATCGGCAGGGTTGGAGACCCAGTACTTC. This gives the protein CASSQSAGLETQYF.

The chain links TRBV27 to TRBJ2-6; D call uncertain. CDR1 is MNHEY and CDR2 is SMNVEV in the germline V gene (reference sequence). The germline V and J ends were trimmed by 8 bases and 2 bases, with 13 bases remaining between them. This CDR3 has 15 amino acids. CDR3 DNA sequence: TGTGCCAGCGGGATAAGACTTGCTGGGGCCAACGTCCTGACTTTC. Its protein is CASGIRLAGANVLTF.

The rearrangement joins TRBV5-1 to TRBJ2-5; 11 bases map to TRBD2. V trimming: 4 bases; J trimming: 7 bases; junction bases outside the gene matches: 9. The CDR3 is 15 residues long. From germline, CDR1 is SGHRS and CDR2 YFSETQ. In DNA form, the CDR3 reads TGCGCCAGCAGCCCCGGACTAGCGGGTATGGGGACCCAGTACTTC. Its translation is CASSPGLAGMGTQYF.

This rearrangement joins TRBV30 to TRBJ1-1; 8 nucleotides agree with TRBD1. This CDR3 has 15 residues. V lost 1 base to trimming and J lost 4 bases; unmatched junction nucleotides: 8. Germline lookup yields CDR1 GTSNPN and CDR2 SVGIG (reference sequence). CDR3 bases: TGTGCCTGGAGTGACAGAACAGGGGGAGGCACTGAAGCTTTCTTT. This gives the protein CAWSDRTGGGTEAFF.

The table lists this clone with a few counts. J is TRBJ2-1 and V is TRBV2, with 7 bases lining up with TRBD1. Per the germline V gene, CDR1 is SNHLY and CDR2 is FYNNEI. The CDR3 consists of 14 residues. The junction had 8 bases not matched to a gene; V was cut back by 4 bases and J by 8 bases. CDR3 DNA: TGTGCCAGCAGTGGGGACAGTGGATTCCATGAGCAGTTCTTC. This codes for CASSGDSGFHEQFF. Full variable domain (rest looked up from reference TRBV2 and TRBJ2-1): EPEVTQTPSHQVTQMGQEVILRCVPISNHLYFYWYRQILGQKVEFLVSFYNNEISEKSEIFDDQFSVERPDGSNFTLKIRSTKLEDSAMYFCASSGDSGFHEQFFGPGTRLTVL.

The V and J genes are TRBV19 and TRBJ2-5; possibly TRBD2 for D (5 bases). Per germline, CDR1 LNHDA and CDR2 SQIVND (reference sequence). V dropped 5 bases and J dropped 7 bases, with 17 bases sitting between them. This CDR3 has 14 residues. The CDR3, as DNA: TGTGCCAGTAGTTCCGGACCCCGGGGTGGGACCCAGTACTTC. Protein: CASSSGPRGGTQYF. Drawing the rest from reference TRBV19 and TRBJ2-5, the complete variable domain is DGGITQSPKYLFRKEGQNVTLSCEQNLNHDAMYWYRQDPGQGLRLIYYSQIVNDFQKGDIAEGYSVSREKKESFPLTVTSAQKNPTAFYLCASSSGPRGGTQYFGPGTRLLVL.

The chain links TRBV28 to TRBJ2-3, with 10 bases that match TRBD1. The CDR3 contains 15 residues. With 6 bases clipped from V and 3 bases from J, the junction kept 6 bases outside the gene matches. CDR1 and CDR2 from the germline V gene are MDHEN and SYDVKM. The CDR3 reads CASRRTGGRTDTQYF. DNA for the CDR3: TGTGCCAGCAGAAGGACAGGGGGAAGGACAGATACGCAGTATTTT. Variable domain in full (rest from reference TRBV28 and TRBJ2-3): DVKVTQSSRYLVKRTGEKVFLECVQDMDHENMFWYRQDPGLGLRLIYFSYDVKMKEKGDIPEGYSVSREKKERFSLILESASTNQTSMYLCASRRTGGRTDTQYFGPGTRLTVL.

Ten or more counts support this clone. The identical CDR3 is also encoded by other nucleotide sequences in the sample. The rearrangement uses TRBV9 and TRBJ1-3; no firm D call. CDR3 length: 13 residues. Trimming took 3 bases from V and 0 from J, leaving 4 bases between them. The V gene's germline CDR1 is SGDLS and CDR2 YYNGEE. As DNA, the CDR3 is TGTGCCAGCAGCGGACACTCTGGAAACACCATATATTTT. This gives the protein CASSGHSGNTIYF. Based on the CDR3 plus reference TRBV9 and TRBJ1-3, the full variable domain is DSGVTQTPKHLITATGQRVTLRCSPRSGDLSVYWYQQSLDQGLQFLIQYYNGEERAKGNILERFSAQQFPDLHSELNLSSLELGDSALYFCASSGHSGNTIYFGEGSWLTVV.

This clone has a handful of counts. The rearrangement links TRBV5-1 to TRBJ1-4; perhaps TRBD1 as D (5 bases). Trimming removed 4 bases from V and 0 bases from J, with 10 bases in between. Germline CDR1 and CDR2: SGHRS and YFSETQ. CDR3 length: 15 amino acids. The CDR3 region is CASSRDRPTNEKLFF. The DNA of the CDR3 is TGCGCCAGCAGCCGCGACAGACCAACTAATGAAAAACTGTTTTTT.

The chain employs TRBV3-1 (or the pseudogene TRBV3-2) and TRBJ1-2, with a weak D call TRBD1 (5 bases). The CDR3 length is 14 residues. Trimming took 4 bases from V and 8 from J, leaving 17 bases between them. CDR1 and CDR2 from the germline V gene are LGHDT and YNNKEL (reference sequence). The CDR3 region is CASSLTVSGTGYTF. DNA for the CDR3: TGTGCCAGCAGCCTTACTGTCTCCGGGACCGGCTACACCTTC.

The chain uses TRBV6-2 or TRBV6-3 and TRBJ2-5; D is ambiguous. Germline lookup yields CDR1 MNHEY and CDR2 SVGEGT. Between the trimmed V and J ends, which lost 0 bases and 1 base, there was a span of 6 bases. The CDR3 runs 14 residues. CDR3 nucleotide sequence: TGTGCCAGCAGTTACTCGAACTTCCAAGAGACCCAGTACTTC. This gives the protein CASSYSNFQETQYF.

A note on this clone: Germline is not matched at one junction end, which may reflect a read error. The chain carries TRBV7-7 and TRBJ1-5; D uncertain. Germline V gene lookup returns CDR1 SSHAT and CDR2 FNYEAQ (reference sequence). This CDR3 contains 18 residues. The DNA of the CDR3 is TGTGCTAGCAGCTTACGGCCGACTCCTGGGGTTATTGGTCAGCCCCAGCATTTT. Protein: CASSLRPTPGVIGQPQHF.

This clone appeared once. The V and J genes are TRBV2 and TRBJ1-1; a weak D match, TRBD1 (5 bases). Deletions cut 6 bases from V and 6 bases from J, with 14 bases between. CDR1 is SNHLY, CDR2 FYNNEI, per germline. The CDR3 spans 13 residues. The CDR3 DNA is TGTGCCAGCAGGGGGACGGGGAGCCCTGAAGCTTTCTTT. Amino acid sequence: CASRGTGSPEAFF. Supplemented by reference TRBV2 and TRBJ1-1, the full variable domain reads EPEVTQTPSHQVTQMGQEVILRCVPISNHLYFYWYRQILGQKVEFLVSFYNNEISEKSEIFDDQFSVERPDGSNFTLKIRSTKLEDSAMYFCASRGTGSPEAFFGQGTRLTVV.

The J gene is TRBJ1-2, the V gene TRBV7-2, with unresolved D. Germline V lookup: CDR1 SGHTA, CDR2 FQGNSA. Trimming took off 3 bases at V and 2 bases at J, with 7 bases between the two ends. This CDR3 contains 13 residues. This CDR3 is CASSFRTNYGYTF. DNA of the CDR3: TGTGCCAGCAGCTTCAGAACCAACTATGGCTACACCTTC.

The J gene is TRBJ2-3, the V gene TRBV5-6; maybe TRBD1 (6 bases). Germline values: CDR1 SGHDT, CDR2 YYEEEE. V lost 3 bases and J 2 bases, leaving 16 bases between the germline ends. This CDR3 has 16 residues. CDR3 residues: CASSSRTGIITDTQYF. The DNA for the CDR3 is TGTGCCAGCAGCTCACGAACAGGGATAATCACAGATACGCAGTATTTT.

This chain joins TRBV23-1 and TRBJ2-2, with 7 bases aligning to TRBD2. TRBV23-1 is an ORF, and what it does is uncertain. This CDR3 has 18 amino acids. J lost 8 bases, V lost 3 bases, and 18 bases had no gene match. CDR3 DNA sequence: TGCGCCAGCAGTCATGTAGCGGGCAGGGATAGATCAGTTGGGGAGCTGTTTTTT. This encodes CASSHVAGRDRSVGELFF.